This TCR beta chain was sequenced in a study of T cells expressing NK-cell markers. Study summary: Among eight sequenced donors, seven carried HCMV seropositivity while one was seronegative.

Study results and limitations: In a group of 5 or 6 donors, dominant NKG2C+ clonotypes represented about 1.0-7.5% of CD8+ T cells.

Concerning this clonotype: Its antigen is unknown.

No DNA is given; TCRdb re-called the 5' RACE reads and lists each CDR3 protein once. The sample totals about 460,000 distinct CDR3 sequences. Germline loops: CDR1 SGHDT, CDR2 YYEEEE. This CDR3 has 14 residues. V is TRBV5-6 and J is TRBJ1-1. The TCR was taken from a woman aged 45-65 years in good health. Sequencing input: blood T cells: a sorted CD56 or NKG2C T cell subset, CD4+ or CD8+ T cells, or bulk PBMC T cells (not recorded which). Here the CDR3 reads CASSLGSVPTEAFF.